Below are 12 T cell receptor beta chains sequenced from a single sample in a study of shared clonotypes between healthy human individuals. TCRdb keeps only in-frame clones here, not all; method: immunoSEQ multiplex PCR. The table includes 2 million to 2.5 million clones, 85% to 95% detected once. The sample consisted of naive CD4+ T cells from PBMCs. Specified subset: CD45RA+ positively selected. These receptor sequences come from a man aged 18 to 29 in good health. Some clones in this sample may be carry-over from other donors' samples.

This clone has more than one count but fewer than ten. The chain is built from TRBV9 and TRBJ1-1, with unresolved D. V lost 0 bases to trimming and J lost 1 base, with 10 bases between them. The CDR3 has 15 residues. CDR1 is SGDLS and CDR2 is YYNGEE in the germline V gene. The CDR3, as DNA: TGTGCCAGCAGCGTAGGTGGAGGGCGGAACACTGAAGCTTTCTTT. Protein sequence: CASSVGGGRNTEAFF.

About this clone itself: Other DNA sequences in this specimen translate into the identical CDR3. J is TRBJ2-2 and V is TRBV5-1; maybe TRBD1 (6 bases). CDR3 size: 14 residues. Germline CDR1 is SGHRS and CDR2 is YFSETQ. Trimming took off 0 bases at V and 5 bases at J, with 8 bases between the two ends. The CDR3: CASSLGRGTGELFF. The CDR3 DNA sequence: TGCGCCAGCAGCTTGGGTAGGGGGACCGGGGAGCTGTTTTTT.

The CDR3 reads CASNQGPRRNEQFF. CDR3 DNA sequence: TGTGCCAGCAACCAGGGGCCGCGGAGGAATGAGCAGTTCTTC. The chain uses TRBV6-6 and TRBJ2-1; D possibly corresponds to TRBD1 (6 bases). Trimming took off 7 bases at V and 7 bases at J, with 17 bases between the two ends. CDR1 and CDR2 (germline): MNHNY, SVGAGI (reference sequence). The CDR3 is 14 amino acids.

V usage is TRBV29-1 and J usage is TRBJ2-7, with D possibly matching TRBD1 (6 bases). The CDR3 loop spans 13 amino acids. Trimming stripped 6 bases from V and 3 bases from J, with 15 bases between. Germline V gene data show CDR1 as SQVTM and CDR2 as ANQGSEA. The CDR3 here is CSVKPGHVYEQYF. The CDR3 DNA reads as TGCAGCGTCAAGCCGGGACACGTCTACGAGCAGTACTTC.

This CDR3 reads CATSFRSGHEQYF. CDR3 sequence (DNA): TGTGCCACCAGCTTCCGGTCCGGCCACGAGCAGTACTTC. The V gene is TRBV15, the J gene TRBJ2-7, with no clear D. V was clipped by 5 bases and J by 5 bases, with 13 bases between them. Germline V CDR1 and CDR2: LNHNV, YYDKDF (reference sequence). This CDR3 has 13 residues.

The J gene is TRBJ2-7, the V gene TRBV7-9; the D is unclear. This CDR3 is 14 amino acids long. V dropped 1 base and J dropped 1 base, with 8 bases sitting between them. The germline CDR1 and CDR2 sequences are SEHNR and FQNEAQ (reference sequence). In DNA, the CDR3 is TGTGCCAGCAGCTTAGAGCGTTTGTCCTACGAGCAGTACTTC. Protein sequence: CASSLERLSYEQYF.

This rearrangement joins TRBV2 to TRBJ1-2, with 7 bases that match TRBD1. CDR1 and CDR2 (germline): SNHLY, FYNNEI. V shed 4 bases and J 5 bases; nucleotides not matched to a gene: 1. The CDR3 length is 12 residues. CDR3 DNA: TGTGCCAGCAGTGCGACAGGGTATGGCTACACCTTC. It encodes CASSATGYGYTF.

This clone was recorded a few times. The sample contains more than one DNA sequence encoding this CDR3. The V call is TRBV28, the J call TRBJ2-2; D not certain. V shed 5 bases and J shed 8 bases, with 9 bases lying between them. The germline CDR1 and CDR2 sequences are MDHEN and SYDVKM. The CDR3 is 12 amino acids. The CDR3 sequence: CASSLRIGELFF. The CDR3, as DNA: TGTGCCAGCAGTCTTAGAATAGGGGAGCTGTTTTTT. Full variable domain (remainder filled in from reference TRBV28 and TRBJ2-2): DVKVTQSSRYLVKRTGEKVFLECVQDMDHENMFWYRQDPGLGLRLIYFSYDVKMKEKGDIPEGYSVSREKKERFSLILESASTNQTSMYLCASSLRIGELFFGEGSRLTVL.

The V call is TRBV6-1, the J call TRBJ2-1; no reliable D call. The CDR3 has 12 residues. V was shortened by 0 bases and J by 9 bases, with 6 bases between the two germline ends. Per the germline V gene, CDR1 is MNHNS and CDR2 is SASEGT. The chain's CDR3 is CASSEALTEQFF. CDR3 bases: TGTGCCAGCAGTGAAGCGCTGACTGAGCAGTTCTTC.

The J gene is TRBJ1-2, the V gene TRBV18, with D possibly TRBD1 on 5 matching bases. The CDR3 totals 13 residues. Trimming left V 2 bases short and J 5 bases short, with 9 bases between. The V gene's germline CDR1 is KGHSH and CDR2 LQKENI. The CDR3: CASSPSQGYGYTF. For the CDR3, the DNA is TGTGCCAGCTCACCAAGCCAGGGTTATGGCTACACCTTC.

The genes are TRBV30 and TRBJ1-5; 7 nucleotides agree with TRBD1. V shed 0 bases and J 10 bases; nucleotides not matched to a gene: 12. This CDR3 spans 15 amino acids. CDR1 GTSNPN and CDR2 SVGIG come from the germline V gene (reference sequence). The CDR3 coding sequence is TGTGCCTGGAGTGTTAGGGGGCAGATTGGGAGACCCCAGCATTTT. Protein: CAWSVRGQIGRPQHF.

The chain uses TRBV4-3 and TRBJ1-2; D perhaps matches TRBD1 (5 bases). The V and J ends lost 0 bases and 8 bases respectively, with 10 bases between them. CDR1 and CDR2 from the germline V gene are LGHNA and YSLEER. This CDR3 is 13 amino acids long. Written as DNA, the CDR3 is TGCGCCAGCAGCCAAGATGTCAGGGCGGGCTACACCTTC. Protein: CASSQDVRAGYTF.